The 4 T cell receptor beta chains reported below all come from one sample, sequenced in a study of CD8 T cells in ankylosing spondylitis. TCRdb independently ran MiXCR on the 5' RACE reads; one entry per CDR3 protein. The sample contains some 130,000 distinct CDR3 sequences, 7.3% of which appear only once. Material for sequencing was blood, either unsorted or a sorted T cell fraction (not recorded which). These receptors were taken from a female donor with ankylosing spondylitis or in good health (not recorded which).

The table lists this clonotype with a few counts. The rearrangement joins TRBV5-6 to TRBJ2-4; a possible D gene is TRBD1 (7 bases). Trimming pared 2 bases from V and 6 bases from J, leaving 12 bases between. The CDR3 loop spans 14 amino acids. Germline CDR1 SGHDT, CDR2 YYEEEE. The CDR3 DNA is TGTGCCAGCAGCTTTGGACAGGAGGGAAACATTCAGTACTTC. This codes for CASSFGQEGNIQYF.

The rearrangement uses TRBV7-2 and TRBJ2-7; 10 bases align to TRBD1. The V gene's germline CDR1 is SGHTA and CDR2 FQGNSA. The CDR3 is 14 residues long. The V and J ends lost 7 bases and 2 bases, in that order; junction bases with no gene match: 5. CDR3 residues: CASNDRGLTYEQYF. DNA for the CDR3: TGTGCCAGCAACGACAGGGGGCTTACCTACGAGCAGTACTTC.

This clonotype has only one observation. The chain is built from TRBV19 and TRBJ1-1, with D hard to call. Trimming cost V 5 bases and J 5 bases, with 15 bases left between them. The CDR3 covers 14 residues. Germline V gene sequence: CDR1 LNHDA, CDR2 SQIVND (reference sequence). DNA of the CDR3: TGTGCCAGTAGTCCCCAGACGGGCGGAACTGAAGCTTTCTTT. Its protein is CASSPQTGGTEAFF.

With respect to this clonotype: A read error may be the cause here, since a much bigger clone is one base away. The V gene is TRBV12-3 or TRBV12-4, the J gene TRBJ2-5; 10 bases map to TRBD2. This CDR3 has 14 residues. CDR3 nucleotide sequence: TGTGTCAGCAGTTTAGCGGGGGGCGGAGAGACCCAGTACTTC. This translates into CVSSLAGGGETQYF.